This T cell receptor (beta chain) was profiled in a study of blood T cells in healthy people across ages. It was with a sample-barcoded 5' primer and a J-beta primer mix that a second PCR of roughly 6 to 11 cycles was run. TCRdb re-called the 5' RACE reads through MiXCR, storing one row per CDR3 protein. The sample contains some 890,000 distinct CDR3 sequences, under 35% of which appear only once. The CDR3 spans 15 residues. The germline V gene has CDR1 MNHNS and CDR2 SASEGT. V lost 1 base, J lost 6 bases, and 13 bases lay in between. As regards this clonotype: Its antigen is as yet unknown.

Broader study findings: Diversity figures derived from one million T cells were judged to underestimate the true value.

These data were also filed under a second study, of T cells of mothers and their children. This second report adds: Sequencing returned over 8 million TCR beta CDR3 reads per mother and approximately 3 million per child.

The sample comprised blood. The clonotype was recovered from a woman in her 40s in good health. The rearrangement joins TRBV6-1 to TRBJ2-4, with a tentative D call TRBD1 (6 bases). This chain's CDR3 is CASSEGTGYPNIQYF. Written as DNA, the CDR3 is TGTGCCAGCAGTGAAGGAACAGGGTACCCAAACATTCAGTACTTC.